The entry below describes one TCR beta chain. This sample is drawn from a study of graft-versus-host responses after intestinal transplantation. Clones were sequenced by immunoSEQ multiplex PCR, and TCRdb holds only the in-frame ones, with some missing. The sample lists some 70,000 clones; more than 90% were seen once. The CDR3 length is 15 residues. Germline V gene data show CDR1 as LNHDA and CDR2 as SQIVND (reference sequence). V was pared by 5 bases and J by 4 bases, with 6 bases of the junction left unmatched. The material sequenced was bone marrow, taken roughly 780 days after intestinal transplantation. The chain has TRBV19 and TRBJ1-5; 9 bases align to TRBD1. This receptor was identified in a human patient who received an intestinal transplant, so some T cells may come from the graft donor. CDR3 sequence reads: CASSFWDRENQPQHF. CDR3 sequence (DNA): TGTGCCAGTAGTTTCTGGGACAGGGAGAATCAGCCCCAGCATTTT.